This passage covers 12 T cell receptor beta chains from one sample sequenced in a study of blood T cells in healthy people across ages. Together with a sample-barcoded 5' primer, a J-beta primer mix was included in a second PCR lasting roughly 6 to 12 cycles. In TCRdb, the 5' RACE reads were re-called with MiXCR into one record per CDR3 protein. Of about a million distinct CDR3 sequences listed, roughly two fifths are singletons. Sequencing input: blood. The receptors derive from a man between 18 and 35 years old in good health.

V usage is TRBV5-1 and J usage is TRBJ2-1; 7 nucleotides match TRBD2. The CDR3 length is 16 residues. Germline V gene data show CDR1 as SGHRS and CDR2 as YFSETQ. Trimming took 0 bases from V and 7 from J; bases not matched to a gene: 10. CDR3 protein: CASSLVPDLGGNEQFF. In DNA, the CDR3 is TGCGCCAGCAGCTTGGTTCCAGACCTGGGAGGGAATGAGCAGTTCTTC.

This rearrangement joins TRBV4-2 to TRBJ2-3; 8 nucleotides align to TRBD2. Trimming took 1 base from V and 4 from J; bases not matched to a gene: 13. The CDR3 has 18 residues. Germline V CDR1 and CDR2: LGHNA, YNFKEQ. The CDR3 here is CASSQGLERGYPADTQYF. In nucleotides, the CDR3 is TGTGCCAGCAGCCAAGGGTTGGAGCGGGGGTATCCCGCAGATACGCAGTATTTT.

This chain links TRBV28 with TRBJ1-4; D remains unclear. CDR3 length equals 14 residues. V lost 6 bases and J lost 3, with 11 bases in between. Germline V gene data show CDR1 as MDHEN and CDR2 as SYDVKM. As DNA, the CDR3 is TGTGCCAGCAGCCGACTGCAGGCTAATGAAAAACTGTTTTTT. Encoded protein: CASSRLQANEKLFF.

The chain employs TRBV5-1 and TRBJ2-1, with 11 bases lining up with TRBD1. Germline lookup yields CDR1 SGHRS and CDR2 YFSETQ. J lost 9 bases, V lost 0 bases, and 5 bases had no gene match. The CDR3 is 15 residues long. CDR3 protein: CASSLDWTGGGEQFF. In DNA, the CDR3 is TGCGCCAGCAGCTTGGATTGGACAGGGGGCGGTGAGCAGTTCTTC. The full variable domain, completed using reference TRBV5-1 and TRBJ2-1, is KAGVTQTPRYLIKTRGQQVTLSCSPISGHRSVSWYQQTPGQGLQFLFEYFSETQRNKGNFPGRFSGRQFSNSRSEMNVSTLELGDSALYLCASSLDWTGGGEQFFGPGTRLTVL.

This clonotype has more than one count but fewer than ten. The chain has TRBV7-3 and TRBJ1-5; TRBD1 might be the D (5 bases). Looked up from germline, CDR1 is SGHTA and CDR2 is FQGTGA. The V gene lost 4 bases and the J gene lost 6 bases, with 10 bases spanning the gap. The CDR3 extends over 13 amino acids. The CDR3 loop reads CASSYGAAQPQHF. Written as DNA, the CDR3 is TGTGCCAGCAGCTACGGGGCGGCTCAGCCCCAGCATTTT.

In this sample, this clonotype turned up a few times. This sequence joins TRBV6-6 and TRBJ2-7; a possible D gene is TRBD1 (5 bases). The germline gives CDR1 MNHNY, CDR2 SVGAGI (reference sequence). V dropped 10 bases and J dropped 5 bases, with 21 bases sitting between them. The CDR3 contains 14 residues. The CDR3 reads CATTTLKGRNEQYF. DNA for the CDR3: TGTGCCACAACTACTCTTAAGGGGCGCAACGAGCAGTACTTC.

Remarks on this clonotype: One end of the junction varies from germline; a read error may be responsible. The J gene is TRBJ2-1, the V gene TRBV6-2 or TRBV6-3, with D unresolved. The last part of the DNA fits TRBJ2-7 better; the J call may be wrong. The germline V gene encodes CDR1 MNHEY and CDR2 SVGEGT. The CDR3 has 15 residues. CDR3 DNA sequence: TGTGCCGGCAGTTACGCAGCAGGAACCCTCTACGAGCAGTACTTC. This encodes CAGSYAAGTLYEQYF.

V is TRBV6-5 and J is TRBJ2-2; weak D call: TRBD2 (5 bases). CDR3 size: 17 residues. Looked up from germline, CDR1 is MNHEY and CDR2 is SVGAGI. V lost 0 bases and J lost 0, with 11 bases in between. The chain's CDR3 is CASSYSRATANTGELFF. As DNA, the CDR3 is TGTGCCAGCAGTTACTCGCGGGCCACCGCGAACACCGGGGAGCTGTTTTTT.

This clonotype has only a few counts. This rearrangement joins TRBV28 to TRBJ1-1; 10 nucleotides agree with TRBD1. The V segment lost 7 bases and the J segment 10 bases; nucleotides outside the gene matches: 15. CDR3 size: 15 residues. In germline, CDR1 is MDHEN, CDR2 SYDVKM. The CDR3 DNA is TGTGCCAGCAATATACCGGGACAGGGGCGAGAGGGAGCTTTCTTT. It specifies CASNIPGQGREGAFF.

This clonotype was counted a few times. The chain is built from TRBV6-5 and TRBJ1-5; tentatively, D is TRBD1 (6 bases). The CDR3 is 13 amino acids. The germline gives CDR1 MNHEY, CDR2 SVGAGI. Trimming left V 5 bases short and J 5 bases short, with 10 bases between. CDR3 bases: TGTGCCAGCAGTCAGGGGTTCGATCAGCCCCAGCATTTT. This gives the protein CASSQGFDQPQHF.

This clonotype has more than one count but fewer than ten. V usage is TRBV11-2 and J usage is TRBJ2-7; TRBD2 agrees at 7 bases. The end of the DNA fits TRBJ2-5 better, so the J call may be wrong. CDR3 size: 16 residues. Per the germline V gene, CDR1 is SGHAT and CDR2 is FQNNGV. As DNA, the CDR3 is TGTGCCAGCAGCTTAGTCCCGGTGGGGGGGGAAGAGACCCAGTACTTC. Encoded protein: CASSLVPVGGEETQYF.

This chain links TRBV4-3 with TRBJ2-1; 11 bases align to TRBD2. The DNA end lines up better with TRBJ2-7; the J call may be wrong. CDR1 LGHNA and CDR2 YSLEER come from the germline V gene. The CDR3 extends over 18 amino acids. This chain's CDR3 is CASSQDLTSGGSYNEQYF. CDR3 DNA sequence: TGCGCCAGCAGCCAAGATCTTACTAGCGGGGGTTCCTACAATGAGCAGTACTTC.